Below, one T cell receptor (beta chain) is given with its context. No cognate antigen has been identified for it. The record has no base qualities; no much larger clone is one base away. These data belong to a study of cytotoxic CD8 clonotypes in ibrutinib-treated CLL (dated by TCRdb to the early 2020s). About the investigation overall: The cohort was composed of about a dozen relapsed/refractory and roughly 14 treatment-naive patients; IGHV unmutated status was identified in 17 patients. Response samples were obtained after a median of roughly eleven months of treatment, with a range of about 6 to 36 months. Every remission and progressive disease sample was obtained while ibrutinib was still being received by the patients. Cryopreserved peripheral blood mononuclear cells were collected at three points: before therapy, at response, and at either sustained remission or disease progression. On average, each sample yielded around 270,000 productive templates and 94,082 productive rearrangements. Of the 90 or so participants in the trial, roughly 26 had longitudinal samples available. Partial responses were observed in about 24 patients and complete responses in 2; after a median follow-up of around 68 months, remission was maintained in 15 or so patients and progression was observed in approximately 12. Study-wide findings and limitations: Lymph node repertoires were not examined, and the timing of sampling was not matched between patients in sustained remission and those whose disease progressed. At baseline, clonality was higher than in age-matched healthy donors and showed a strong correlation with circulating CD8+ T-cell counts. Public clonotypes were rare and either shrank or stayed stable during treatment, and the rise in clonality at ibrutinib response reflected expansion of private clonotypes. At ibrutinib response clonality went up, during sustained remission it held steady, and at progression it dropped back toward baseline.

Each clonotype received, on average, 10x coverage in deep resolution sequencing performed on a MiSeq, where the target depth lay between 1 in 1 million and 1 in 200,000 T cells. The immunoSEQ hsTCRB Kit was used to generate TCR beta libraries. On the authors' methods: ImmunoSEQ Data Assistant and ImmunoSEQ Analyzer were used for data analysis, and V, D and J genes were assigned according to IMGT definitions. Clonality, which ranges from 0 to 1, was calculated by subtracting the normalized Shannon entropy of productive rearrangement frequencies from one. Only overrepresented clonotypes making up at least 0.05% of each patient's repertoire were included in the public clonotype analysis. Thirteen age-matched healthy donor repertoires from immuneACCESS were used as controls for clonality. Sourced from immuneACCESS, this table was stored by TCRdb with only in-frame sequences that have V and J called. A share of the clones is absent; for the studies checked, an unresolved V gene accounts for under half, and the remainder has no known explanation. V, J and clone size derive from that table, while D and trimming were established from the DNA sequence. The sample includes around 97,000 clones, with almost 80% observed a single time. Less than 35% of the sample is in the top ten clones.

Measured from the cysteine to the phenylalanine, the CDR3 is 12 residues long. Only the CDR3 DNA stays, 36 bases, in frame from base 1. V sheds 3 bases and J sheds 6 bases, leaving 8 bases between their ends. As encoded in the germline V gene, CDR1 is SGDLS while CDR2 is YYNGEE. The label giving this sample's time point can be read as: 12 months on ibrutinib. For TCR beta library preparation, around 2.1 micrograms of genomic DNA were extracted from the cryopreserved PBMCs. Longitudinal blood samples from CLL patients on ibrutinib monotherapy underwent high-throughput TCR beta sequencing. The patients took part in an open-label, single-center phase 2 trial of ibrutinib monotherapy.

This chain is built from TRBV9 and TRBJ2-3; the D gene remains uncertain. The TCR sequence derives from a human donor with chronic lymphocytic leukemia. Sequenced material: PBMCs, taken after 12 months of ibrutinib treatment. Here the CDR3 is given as CASSDFGDTQYF. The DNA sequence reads TGTGCCAGCAGCGACTTTGGTGATACGCAGTATTTT.